Here is one TCR beta chain with its context. This clonotype has more than one count but fewer than ten. Its antigen specificity is not known. No base quality values were provided; no much bigger clone lies one nucleotide off. For CDR1 and CDR2, the germline V gene lists SGHDT and YYEEEE. The CDR3 contains 15 residues, cysteine and phenylalanine counted. CDR3 DNA only is kept here, 45 bases in frame from base 1. V loses 0 bases of germline sequence and J loses 2 bases, and the interval between the two ends is 9 bases. These data belong to a study of response to subunit inactivated influenza vaccine (dated by TCRdb to the late 2010s). Regarding the research as a whole: To follow how T cells responded to a trivalent subunit inactivated influenza vaccine, the researchers relied on deep quantitative profiling of the T cell receptor repertoire. General findings and caveats noted by the study authors: The authors proposed that each seasonal influenza vaccination may bring in only a limited number of new T cells.

The method behind the library was RT-PCR. This sample was sequenced with an Illumina HiSeq 2500. Through fastp at Q25 and MiXCR, TCRdb rebuilt clones from the public reads, retaining in-frame beta chains. Records with the same CDR3 protein are collapsed into one entry carrying the most frequent genes and DNA. In this sample the table shows around 760,000 distinct CDR3 sequences, approximately 13% of which occur a single time. The ten top clones hold 5.5% to 7% of the sample. The sequence was collected from a man aged 45 to 65 who received an inactivated influenza vaccine. Donor details come from another sample of the same person, matched by shared clones. Here the chain combines TRBV5-6 and TRBJ1-5, with no confidently assigned D gene. The material sequenced was PBMCs from blood, taken 14 to 15 days before vaccination. DNA sequence: TGTGCCAGCAGCTTGGGGGTACACGGCAATCAGCCCCAGCATTTT. Its protein product is CASSLGVHGNQPQHF.